This T cell receptor (beta chain) was obtained from a study of T cell responses to AZD1222 COVID-19 vaccine. Regarding the study as a whole: At baseline, just five or six AZD1222 recipients tested seropositive.

Using immunoSEQ multiplex PCR, the repertoire was profiled, and TCRdb retains in-frame clones only, with some absent. The sample includes roughly 160,000 clones, roughly 92% of them seen just once. This clone occurred a few times. What it recognizes is unknown. This CDR3 has 14 residues. Trimming stripped 2 bases from V and 3 bases from J, with 11 bases between. Germline V gene sequence: CDR1 GTSNPN, CDR2 SVGIG (reference sequence). The sequence came from an adult in good health. The rearrangement links TRBV30 to TRBJ1-5, with D tentatively TRBD1 (5 bases). Sequences were derived from peripheral blood, sampled on day 0 of AZD1222 vaccination. CDR3 sequence: CAWSKGQYNQPQHF. The CDR3 DNA is TGTGCCTGGAGTAAGGGGCAGTACAATCAGCCCCAGCATTTT.